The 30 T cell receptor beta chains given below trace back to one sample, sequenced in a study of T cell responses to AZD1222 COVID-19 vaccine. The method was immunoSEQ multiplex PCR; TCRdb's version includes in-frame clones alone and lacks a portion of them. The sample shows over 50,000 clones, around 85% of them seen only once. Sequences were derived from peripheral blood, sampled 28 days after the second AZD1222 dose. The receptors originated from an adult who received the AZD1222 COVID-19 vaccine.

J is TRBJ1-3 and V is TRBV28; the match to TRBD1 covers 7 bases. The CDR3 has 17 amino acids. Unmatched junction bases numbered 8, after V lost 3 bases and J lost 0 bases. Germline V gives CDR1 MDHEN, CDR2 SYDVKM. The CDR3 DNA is TGTGCCAGCAGTTTCCGCCGGGACAGAGCCTCTGGAAACACCATATATTTT. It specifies CASSFRRDRASGNTIYF.

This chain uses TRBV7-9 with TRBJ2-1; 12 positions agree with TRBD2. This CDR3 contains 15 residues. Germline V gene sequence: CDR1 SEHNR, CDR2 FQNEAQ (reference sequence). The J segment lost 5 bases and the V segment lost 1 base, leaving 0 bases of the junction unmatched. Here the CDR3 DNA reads TGTGCCAGCAGCTTAGGACTAGCGGGAGACAATGAGCAGTTCTTC. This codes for CASSLGLAGDNEQFF.

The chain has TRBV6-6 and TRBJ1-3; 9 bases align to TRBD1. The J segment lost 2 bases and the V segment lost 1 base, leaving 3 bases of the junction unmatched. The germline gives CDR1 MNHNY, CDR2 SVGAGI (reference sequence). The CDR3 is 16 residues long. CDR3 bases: TGTGCCAGCAGTTACTTGGGACAGGGTGCTGGAAACACCATATATTTT. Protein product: CASSYLGQGAGNTIYF.

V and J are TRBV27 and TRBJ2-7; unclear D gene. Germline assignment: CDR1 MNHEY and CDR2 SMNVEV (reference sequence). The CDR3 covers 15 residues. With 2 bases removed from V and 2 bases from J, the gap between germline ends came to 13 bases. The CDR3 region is CASSLVAGWAYEQYF. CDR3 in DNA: TGTGCCAGCAGTTTAGTGGCAGGTTGGGCCTACGAGCAGTACTTC.

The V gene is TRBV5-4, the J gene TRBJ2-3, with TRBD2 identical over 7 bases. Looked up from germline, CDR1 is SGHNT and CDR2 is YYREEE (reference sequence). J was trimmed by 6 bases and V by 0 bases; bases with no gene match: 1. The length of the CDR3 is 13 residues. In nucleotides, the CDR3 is TGTGCCAGCAGCTTGGCAGCGGGGGATACGCAGTATTTT. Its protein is CASSLAAGDTQYF.

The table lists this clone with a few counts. CDR3 in DNA: TGTGCCAGCAGCTTAGTAGGGGGCAAAACTGGAAACACCATATATTTT. Protein: CASSLVGGKTGNTIYF. The chain employs TRBV7-2 and TRBJ1-3; 7 bases line up with TRBD1. V gave up 1 base and J gave up 2 bases; unmatched junction bases: 5. Germline V gene data show CDR1 as SGHTA and CDR2 as FQGNSA. The CDR3 consists of 16 residues.

CDR3 bases: TGCGCCAGCAGCTTGGCCACCATAGGAGCGGGAATGTTCCAATCTGGGGCCAACGTCCTGACTTTC. This encodes CASSLATIGAGMFQSGANVLTF. The rearrangement links TRBV5-1 to TRBJ2-6; TRBD2 agrees at 7 bases. This CDR3 spans 22 amino acids. The ends lost 0 bases at V and 1 base at J; junction bases unmatched: 19. Germline CDR1 is SGHRS and CDR2 is YFSETQ. The whole variable domain, remainder taken from reference TRBV5-1 and TRBJ2-6, is KAGVTQTPRYLIKTRGQQVTLSCSPISGHRSVSWYQQTPGQGLQFLFEYFSETQRNKGNFPGRFSGRQFSNSRSEMNVSTLELGDSALYLCASSLATIGAGMFQSGANVLTFGAGSRLTVL.

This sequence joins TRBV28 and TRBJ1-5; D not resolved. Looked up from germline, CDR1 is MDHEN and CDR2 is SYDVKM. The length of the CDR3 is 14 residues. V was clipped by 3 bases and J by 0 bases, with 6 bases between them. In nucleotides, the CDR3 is TGTGCCAGCAGTTTGGCAAATAGCAATCAGCCCCAGCATTTT. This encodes CASSLANSNQPQHF.

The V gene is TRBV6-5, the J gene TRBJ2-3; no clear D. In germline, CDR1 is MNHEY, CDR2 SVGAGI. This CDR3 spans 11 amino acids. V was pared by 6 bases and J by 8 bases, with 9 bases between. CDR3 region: CASRNVGTQYF. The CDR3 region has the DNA TGTGCCAGCAGAAACGTGGGTACGCAGTATTTT.

The CDR3 here is CASSLLAGGPGGELFF. DNA of the CDR3: TGTGCCAGCAGTTTACTAGCGGGAGGGCCCGGCGGGGAGCTGTTTTTT. The J gene is TRBJ2-2, the V gene TRBV2, with 13 bases fitting TRBD2. The CDR3 loop spans 16 amino acids. Germline loops: CDR1 SNHLY, CDR2 FYNNEI. Losses at the gene ends were 5 bases for V and 7 bases for J; bases not matched to a gene: 7.

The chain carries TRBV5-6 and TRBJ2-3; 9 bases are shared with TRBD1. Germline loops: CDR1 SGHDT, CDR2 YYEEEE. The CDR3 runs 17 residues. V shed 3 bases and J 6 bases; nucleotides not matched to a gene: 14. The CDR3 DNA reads TGTGCCAGCAGCTCCATGATGACAGGGGGTGGTAGGGATACGCAGTATTTT. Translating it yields CASSSMMTGGGRDTQYF.

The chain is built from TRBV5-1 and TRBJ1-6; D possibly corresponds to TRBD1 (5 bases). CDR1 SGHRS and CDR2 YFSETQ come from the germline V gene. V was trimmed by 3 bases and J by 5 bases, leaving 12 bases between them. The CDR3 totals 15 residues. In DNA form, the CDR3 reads TGCGCCAGCAGCTCAGGGCCGGGGGATAATTCACCCCTCCACTTT. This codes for CASSSGPGDNSPLHF.

CDR3 nucleotides: TGCAGCGTTGAGGGGGTTCCCAATGAGCAGTTCTTC. It is translated as CSVEGVPNEQFF. The chain employs TRBV29-1 and TRBJ2-1, with D possibly being TRBD1 or TRBD2 (5 bases each). CDR3 length: 12 residues. Per the germline V gene, CDR1 is SQVTM and CDR2 is ANQGSEA. The V end lost 3 bases, the J end lost 6 bases, and 9 bases lay between the germline ends.

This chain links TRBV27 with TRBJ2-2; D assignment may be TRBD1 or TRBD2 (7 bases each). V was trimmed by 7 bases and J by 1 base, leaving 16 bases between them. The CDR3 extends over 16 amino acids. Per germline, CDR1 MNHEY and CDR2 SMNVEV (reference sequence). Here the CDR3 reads CASTFQGGMNTGELFF. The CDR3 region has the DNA TGTGCCAGCACCTTCCAGGGGGGGATGAACACCGGGGAGCTGTTTTTT.

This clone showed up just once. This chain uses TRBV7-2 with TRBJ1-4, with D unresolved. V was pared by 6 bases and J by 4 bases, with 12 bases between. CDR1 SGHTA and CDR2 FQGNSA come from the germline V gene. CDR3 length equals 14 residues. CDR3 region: CASRPDGNNEKLFF. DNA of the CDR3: TGTGCCAGCAGACCGGACGGAAATAATGAAAAACTGTTTTTT.

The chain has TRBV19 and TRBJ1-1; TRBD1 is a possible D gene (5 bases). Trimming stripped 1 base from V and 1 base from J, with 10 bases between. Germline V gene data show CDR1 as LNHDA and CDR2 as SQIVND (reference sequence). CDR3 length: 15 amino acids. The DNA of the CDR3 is TGTGCCAGTAGTATAGGAAGGGGAGCGAACACTGAAGCTTTCTTT. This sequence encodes CASSIGRGANTEAFF.

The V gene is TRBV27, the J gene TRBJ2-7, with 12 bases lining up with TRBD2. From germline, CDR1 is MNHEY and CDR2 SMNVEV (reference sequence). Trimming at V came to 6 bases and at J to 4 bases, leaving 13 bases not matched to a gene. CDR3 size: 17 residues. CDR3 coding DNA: TGTGCCAGCAGCAGCTCTATTGGGACTAGCGGGTGGTACGAGCAGTACTTC. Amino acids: CASSSSIGTSGWYEQYF.

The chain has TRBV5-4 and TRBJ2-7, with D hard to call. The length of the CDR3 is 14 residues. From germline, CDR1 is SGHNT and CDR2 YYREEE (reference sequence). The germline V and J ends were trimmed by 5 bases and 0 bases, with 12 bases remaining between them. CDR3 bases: TGTGCCAGCAGAGCCGACAAGCGCTCCTACGAGCAGTACTTC. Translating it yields CASRADKRSYEQYF.

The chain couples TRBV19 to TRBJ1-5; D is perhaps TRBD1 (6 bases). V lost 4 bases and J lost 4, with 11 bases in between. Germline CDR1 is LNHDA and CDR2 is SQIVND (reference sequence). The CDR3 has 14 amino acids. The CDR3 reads CASSTGHLNQPQHF. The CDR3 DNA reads TGTGCCAGTAGTACGGGACACCTGAATCAGCCCCAGCATTTT.

CDR3 nucleotides: TGCGCCAGCAGACTTCTCGACTCGAATTCACCCCTCCACTTT. This translates into CASRLLDSNSPLHF. The chain employs TRBV5-1 and TRBJ1-6, with D unresolved. V lost 5 bases and J 7 bases, leaving 13 bases between the germline ends. The CDR3 sequence is 14 residues long. Germline lookup yields CDR1 SGHRS and CDR2 YFSETQ.

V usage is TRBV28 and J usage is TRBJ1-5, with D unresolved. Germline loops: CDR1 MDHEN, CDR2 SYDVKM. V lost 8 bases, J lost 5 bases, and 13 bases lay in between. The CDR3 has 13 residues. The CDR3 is CASGPQAYQPQHF. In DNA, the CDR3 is TGTGCCAGCGGACCACAAGCTTATCAGCCCCAGCATTTT.

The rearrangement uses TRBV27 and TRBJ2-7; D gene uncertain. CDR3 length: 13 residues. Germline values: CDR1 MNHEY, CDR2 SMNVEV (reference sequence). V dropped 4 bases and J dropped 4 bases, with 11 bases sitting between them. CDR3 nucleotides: TGTGCCAGCAGTTCCTTGACGGCATACGAGCAGTACTTC. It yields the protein CASSSLTAYEQYF.

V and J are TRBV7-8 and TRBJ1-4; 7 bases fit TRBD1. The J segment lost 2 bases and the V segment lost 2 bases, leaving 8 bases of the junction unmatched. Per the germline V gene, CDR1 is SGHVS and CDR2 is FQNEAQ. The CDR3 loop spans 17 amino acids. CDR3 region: CASSLSWDSRTNEKLFF. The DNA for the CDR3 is TGTGCCAGCAGCTTATCATGGGACAGTCGGACTAATGAAAAACTGTTTTTT.

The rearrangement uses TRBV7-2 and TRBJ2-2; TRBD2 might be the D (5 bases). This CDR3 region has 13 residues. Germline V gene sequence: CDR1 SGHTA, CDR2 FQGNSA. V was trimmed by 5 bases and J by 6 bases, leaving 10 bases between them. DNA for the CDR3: TGTGCCAGCAGCCCCCCGAGGGCCGGGGAGCTGTTTTTT. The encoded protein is CASSPPRAGELFF.

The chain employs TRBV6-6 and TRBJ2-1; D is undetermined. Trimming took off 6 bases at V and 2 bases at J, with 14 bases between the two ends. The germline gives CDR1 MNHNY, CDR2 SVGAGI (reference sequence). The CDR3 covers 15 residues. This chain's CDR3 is CASRAPGRPYNEQFF. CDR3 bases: TGTGCCAGCAGGGCCCCTGGGCGGCCCTACAATGAGCAGTTCTTC.

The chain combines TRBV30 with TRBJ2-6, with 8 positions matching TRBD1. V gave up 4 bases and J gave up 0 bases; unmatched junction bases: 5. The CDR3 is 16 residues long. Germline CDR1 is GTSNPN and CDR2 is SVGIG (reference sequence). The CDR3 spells CAWIPGGFSGANVLTF. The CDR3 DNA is TGTGCCTGGATTCCAGGGGGCTTCTCTGGGGCCAACGTCCTGACTTTC.

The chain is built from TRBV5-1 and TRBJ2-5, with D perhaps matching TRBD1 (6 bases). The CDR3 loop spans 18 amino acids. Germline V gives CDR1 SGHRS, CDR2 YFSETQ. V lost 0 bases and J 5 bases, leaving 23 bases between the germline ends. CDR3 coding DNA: TGCGCCAGCAGCTTGGGCGCGGTCGGTATCCAGGGGCGGGAGACCCAGTACTTC. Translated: CASSLGAVGIQGRETQYF.

The CDR3 spells CASSSSRGEGEKLFF. Here the CDR3 DNA reads TGTGCCAGCAGCTCTTCCAGGGGCGAGGGTGAAAAACTGTTTTTT. The gene calls are TRBV5-5 and TRBJ1-4, with D maybe TRBD1 (6 bases). The V end was cut by 3 bases, the J end by 7 bases, with 16 bases between. The CDR3 has 15 amino acids. Germline-derived CDR1 and CDR2 are SGHKS and YYEKEE (reference sequence).

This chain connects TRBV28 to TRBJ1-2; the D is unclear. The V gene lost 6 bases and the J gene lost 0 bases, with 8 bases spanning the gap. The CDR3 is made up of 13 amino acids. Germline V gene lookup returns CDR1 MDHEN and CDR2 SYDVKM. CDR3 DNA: TGTGCCAGCAGATCTCAGGCTAACTATGGCTACACCTTC. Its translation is CASRSQANYGYTF.

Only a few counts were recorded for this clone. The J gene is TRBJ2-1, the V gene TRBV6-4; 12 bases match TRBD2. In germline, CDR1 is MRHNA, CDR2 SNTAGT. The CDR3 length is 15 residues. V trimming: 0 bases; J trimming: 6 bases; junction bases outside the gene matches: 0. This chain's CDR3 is CASSDSTSGSNEQFF. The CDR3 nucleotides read TGTGCCAGCAGTGACTCGACTAGCGGGAGCAATGAGCAGTTCTTC.